These 13 T cell receptor beta chains came from one sample sequenced in a study of blood T cell repertoires in COVID-19. Clones were read by immunoSEQ multiplex PCR, and TCRdb kept only the in-frame ones, dropping some. The repertoire holds over 100,000 clones, with over 80% as singletons. Sequenced input: peripheral blood. Receptors were obtained from a man aged 45-65 years with acute or convalescent COVID-19.

This rearrangement joins TRBV7-9 to TRBJ1-6; D might be TRBD1 (5 bases). Germline V gives CDR1 SEHNR, CDR2 FQNEAQ (reference sequence). Trimming removed 6 bases at V and 7 bases at J, with 13 bases between. This CDR3 comprises 14 residues. The CDR3 bases are TGTGCCAGCAGGGAGGGGCCAGGAAATTCACCCCTCCACTTT. It specifies CASREGPGNSPLHF.

The chain joins TRBV19 to TRBJ2-2; tentatively, D is TRBD2 (6 bases). The CDR3 is 15 amino acids. V shed 1 base and J shed 2 bases, with 8 bases lying between them. CDR1 is LNHDA, CDR2 SQIVND, per germline (reference sequence). In DNA, the CDR3 is TGTGCCAGTAGTATAGGGGCGGGAAACACCGGGGAGCTGTTTTTT. Its protein is CASSIGAGNTGELFF.

The chain is built from TRBV28 and TRBJ2-7; 10 bases are a match to TRBD2. Germline values: CDR1 MDHEN, CDR2 SYDVKM. The junction had 5 bases not matched to a gene; V was cut back by 1 base and J by 5 bases. The CDR3 is made up of 15 amino acids. The CDR3 nucleotides are TGTGCCAGCAGTTTATTTGGGACTAGCGAAGACGAGCAGTACTTC. Its translation is CASSLFGTSEDEQYF.

The chain recombines TRBV24-1 with TRBJ2-7; possibly TRBD1 for D (6 bases). The CDR3 contains 15 residues. V was clipped by 7 bases and J by 2 bases, with 17 bases between them. The V gene's germline CDR1 is KGHDR and CDR2 SFDVKD. Written as DNA, the CDR3 is TGTGCCACCAGCGGGCGGGCAGGGGCGACCTACGAGCAGTACTTC. This sequence encodes CATSGRAGATYEQYF.

This chain joins TRBV28 and TRBJ2-2, with 15 bases matching TRBD2. Germline V gene sequence: CDR1 MDHEN, CDR2 SYDVKM. CDR3 size: 18 residues. V lost 4 bases, J lost 6 bases, and 9 bases stayed unmatched. CDR3 in DNA: TGTGCCAGCAGTTCATCGGGACTAGCGGGAGGCTGGGCCGGGGAGCTGTTTTTT. Its translation: CASSSSGLAGGWAGELFF.

This sequence joins TRBV5-5 and TRBJ1-2; D is possibly TRBD1 (6 bases). The CDR3 covers 14 residues. The V end was cut by 1 base, the J end by 7 bases, with 14 bases between. Germline-derived CDR1 and CDR2 are SGHKS and YYEKEE (reference sequence). CDR3: CASSLPGQFAGYTF. DNA of the CDR3: TGTGCCAGCAGCTTGCCCGGACAGTTTGCTGGCTACACCTTC.

On this clone itself: The junction shows a germline mismatch at one end, possibly a read error. The chain has TRBV15 and TRBJ1-2; TRBD1 matches 7 bases. Germline-derived CDR1 and CDR2 are LNHNV and YYDKDF (reference sequence). The CDR3 is made up of 12 amino acids. The CDR3 spells CATNRQGYGYTF. CDR3 nucleotides: TGTGCCACCAACAGACAGGGTTATGGCTACACCTTC.

V and J are TRBV6-5 and TRBJ1-5, with 7 bases identical to TRBD1. Germline V gene data show CDR1 as MNHEY and CDR2 as SVGAGI. There are 15 residues in the CDR3. J was trimmed by 1 base and V by 6 bases; bases with no gene match: 6. The CDR3 DNA reads TGTGCCAGCAGACAGGGGATGGTGAGCAATCAGCCCCAGCATTTT. This translates into CASRQGMVSNQPQHF.

This chain joins TRBV19 and TRBJ1-6, with D perhaps matching TRBD1 (6 bases). The CDR3 covers 15 residues. V was clipped by 4 bases and J by 4 bases, with 11 bases between them. CDR1 is LNHDA and CDR2 is SQIVND in the germline V gene (reference sequence). CDR3 coding DNA: TGTGCCAGTAGTAAGGACAGTTTTTATAATTCACCCCTCCACTTT. Its protein is CASSKDSFYNSPLHF.

This rearrangement joins TRBV12-3 or TRBV12-4 to TRBJ1-2, with D perhaps matching TRBD1 (5 bases). Trimming took 2 bases from V and 7 from J, leaving 11 bases between them. This CDR3 spans 13 amino acids. As DNA, the CDR3 is TGTGCCAGCAGTTTAAGTCGGGGGTTTGGCTACACCTTC. This translates into CASSLSRGFGYTF.

This clone was counted a single time. The V gene is TRBV19, the J gene TRBJ2-5, with a weak D call TRBD1 (6 bases). The CDR3 extends over 14 amino acids. The V gene lost 7 bases and the J gene lost 1 base, with 13 bases spanning the gap. From germline, CDR1 is LNHDA and CDR2 SQIVND (reference sequence). The chain's CDR3 is CASTVDRSQETQYF. The CDR3 region has the DNA TGTGCCAGTACCGTAGACAGGTCCCAAGAGACCCAGTACTTC.

V gene TRBV28 combines with J gene TRBJ1-2; unclear D gene. V dropped 4 bases and J dropped 9 bases, with 9 bases sitting between them. The length of the CDR3 is 11 residues. The V gene's germline CDR1 is MDHEN and CDR2 SYDVKM. The CDR3 reads CASSSTRSYTF. The CDR3 region has the DNA TGTGCCAGCAGTTCCACACGAAGCTACACCTTC.

The gene calls are TRBV6-2 or TRBV6-3 and TRBJ1-5, with 8 bases fitting TRBD1. CDR3 length: 16 residues. The junction had 7 bases not matched to a gene; V was cut back by 4 bases and J by 2 bases. In germline, CDR1 is MNHEY, CDR2 SVGEGT. Here the CDR3 DNA reads TGTGCCAGCAGTTTTCTACAGGGGGTGGGCAATCAGCCCCAGCATTTT. Amino acid sequence: CASSFLQGVGNQPQHF.